Sequencing of this T cell receptor beta chain was carried out in a study of neoadjuvant anti-PD-1 for oral cavity cancer. PBMC libraries mostly used roughly 500 ng of input genomic DNA, with six replicates per sample. Clones were read by immunoSEQ multiplex PCR, and TCRdb kept only the in-frame ones, dropping some. The data show tens of thousands of clones, with 70% to 90% seen just once and nearly 3.5% held by the top ten. Time point in this sample: after neoadjuvant nivolumab, at surgical resection. The length of the CDR3 is 16 residues. The germline V gene has CDR1 ENHRY and CDR2 SYGVKD. The V end lost 5 bases, the J end lost 3 bases, and 18 bases lay between the germline ends.

The chain couples TRBV10-3 to TRBJ2-3; no definite D call. The sequencing used PBMCs, collected after nivolumab (anti-PD-1) treatment. This TCR came from a person aged 40 to 85 with oral cavity squamous cell carcinoma. This CDR3 reads CAISPGLTGLTDTQYF. The CDR3 nucleotides are TGTGCCATCAGTCCCGGGCTAACCGGGCTTACAGATACGCAGTATTTT.